This is a list of T cell receptor beta chains from one sample in a study of tumor-infiltrating lymphocytes in primary liver carcinoma. TCRdb recomputed calls from the multiplex PCR reads with MiXCR, one row per CDR3 protein. The sample has roughly 200,000 distinct CDR3 sequences; around four fifths are singletons. Sequencing used tumor tissue from primary liver carcinoma. Receptors were obtained from a man between 40 and 49 years old with primary liver carcinoma and hepatitis B virus infection. The CDR3 runs from the conserved cysteine through the conserved F or W. A D gene is named only where the DNA matches it firmly. A clone size is listed for some rows: how often the clone was seen (once, few, many), or a class if it is expanded.

j_gene | v_gene | d_gene | abundance | CDR3aa | CDR3nt
TRBJ2-7 | TRBV7-2 | . | . | CASSLGGRNEQYF | TGTGCCAGCAGCTTAGGGGGACGTAACGAGCAGTACTTC
TRBJ2-7 | TRBV12-3/TRBV12-4 | TRBD2 | once | CANLDSTSGIYEQYF | TGTGCCAACCTCGATAGTACTAGCGGGATCTACGAGCAGTATTTC
TRBJ2-5 | TRBV4-3 | TRBD2 | . | CASSQLLSGGGPYF | TGCGCCAGCAGCCAACTCCTTAGCGGGGGTGGGCCGTACTTC
TRBJ2-7 | TRBV4-2 | . | . | CASSPGPGGLDEEYF | TGTGCCAGCAGCCCAGGCCCAGGAGGCCTTGACGAGGAGTACTTC
TRBJ2-7 | TRBV5-4 | TRBD1 | . | CARSRLGQGSYGQYF | TGTGCCAGGAGCCGCCTAGGACAGGGCTCCTACGGGCAGTACTTC
TRBJ2-4 | TRBV11-1 | TRBD2 | . | CASRYCGTSGTKNIQYF | TGTGCCAGCAGATATTGCGGGACTAGCGGGACCAAAAACATTCAGTACTTC
TRBJ2-4 | TRBV6-1 | TRBD1 | . | CASSVTGGFVKNILYF | TGTGCCAGCAGTGTCACAGGGGGGTTCGTCAAAAACATTCTGTACTTC
TRBJ2-3 | TRBV11-2 | TRBD2 | . | CASGFIAGALTDTQYF | TGTGCCAGTGGCTTCATAGCGGGAGCACTCACAGATACGCAGTATTTT
TRBJ1-5 | TRBV6-2/TRBV6-3 | . | many | CASSRVYREDQPQHF | TGTGCCAGCAGTAGGGTCTACAGGGAGGATCAGCCCCAGCATTTT
TRBJ2-2 | TRBV10-3 | TRBD2 | . | CAISDAEGAGATNTGELFF | TGTGCCATCAGTGACGCGGAGGGAGCGGGAGCCACGAACACCGGGGAACTGTTTTTT
TRBJ2-7 | TRBV4-3 | . | once | CASSQDLRRAYYNEQYF | TGCGCCAGCAGCCAAGATCTGCGGAGGGCCTACTACAACGAGCAGTACTTC
TRBJ2-7 | TRBV4-3 | . | once | CASSLSYRRGTREQYF | TGCGCCAGCAGCCTGTCCTACAGGAGGGGCACGAGAGAGCAGTACTTC
TRBJ2-2 | TRBV4-2 | TRBD2 | . | CACSQDRTSGKGTGELFF | TGTGCCTGCAGCCAAGATCGGACTAGCGGGAAGGGTACCGGGGAGTTGTTTTTT
TRBJ2-7 | TRBV29-1 | . | . | CSVETSGRSGEQYF | TGCAGCGTCGAGACTAGTGGGAGGTCTGGGGAGCAGTACTTC
TRBJ2-7 | TRBV12-3/TRBV12-4 | . | . | CASKGGIRYERYF | TGTGCCAGCAAAGGGGGAATTAGGTACGAGCGGTACTTC
TRBJ1-5 | TRBV29-1 | . | . | CNARGGNFFTDTQHF | TGCAACGCTAGGGGAGGGAACTTCTTCACAGATACGCAGCATTTT
TRBJ1-5 | TRBV12-3/TRBV12-4 | TRBD1 | . | CASRSGTAGNQPQHF | TGTGCCAGCAGGAGTGGGACAGCAGGCAATCAGCCCCAGCATTTC
TRBJ1-5 | TRBV29-1 | . | . | CRVVVQISQPHHF | TGCAGGGTTGTCGTACAGATCAGTCAGCCCCACCATTTT
TRBJ2-1 | TRBV11-2 | . | few | CASSLGGLNKEQFF | TGTGCCAGCAGTTTAGGGGGGTTGAACAAAGAGCAGTTCTTC
TRBJ2-7 | TRBV6-5 | TRBD2 | . | CASSSLSGIYAQYF | TGTGCCAGCAGTTCCCTTAGCGGGATCTACGCGCAGTACTTC
TRBJ2-1 | TRBV29-1 | TRBD2 | . | CSIVWLAGYSEQFF | TGCAGCATTGTCTGGCTAGCGGGGTACAGTGAGCAGTTCTTC
TRBJ2-5 | TRBV11-2 | . | few | CASNFNGGQETQYF | TGTGCCAGCAATTTCAACGGGGGACAAGAGACCCAGTACTTC
TRBJ2-1 | TRBV11-3 | . | . | CARSLGASKNEQFF | TGTGCCAGGAGCTTAGGCGCCTCGAAAAATGAGCAGTTCTTC
TRBJ2-3 | TRBV6-5 | TRBD2 | . | CAGNLGLAGTDMQYF | TGTGCCGGCAACCTAGGACTAGCGGGAACAGATATGCAGTATTTT
TRBJ2-3 | TRBV14 | . | few | CASNPTEQTMQYF | TGTGCCAGCAACCCGACAGAACAGACTATGCAGTATTTT
TRBJ2-1 | TRBV29-1 | . | . | CSVEDSGGTSYNEQFF | TGTAGCGTTGAAGATTCTGGCGGGACCTCCTACAATGAGCAGTTCTTC
TRBJ1-2 | TRBV11-2 | . | . | CASSLNRGHGYTF | TGTGCCAGCAGCTTGAATAGGGGCCATGGCTACACCTTC
TRBJ1-1 | TRBV29-1 | . | . | CSTLPELNTEALF | TGCAGCACCCTACCAGAGCTAAACACTGAAGCTCTCTTT
TRBJ2-5 | TRBV29-1 | TRBD2 | . | CGVVLAGGRFSQETQYF | TGCGGGGTTGTACTAGCGGGAGGCCGCTTCAGCCAAGAGACCCAGTACTTC
TRBJ2-1 | TRBV5-1 | . | . | CASSTQRSSYNEQFF | TGTGCAAGCAGCACCCAGCGGTCCTCCTACAATGAGCAGTTCTTC
TRBJ2-2 | TRBV11-2 | . | . | CASSTDSHTRVLFF | TGTGCTAGCAGCACAGACTCGCACACCAGGGTGCTGTTTTTT
TRBJ1-5 | TRBV19 | . | . | CASRPGTGSNHPQHF | TGTGCCAGTAGACCTGGGACTGGCAGCAATCACCCCCAGCATTTT
TRBJ2-7 | TRBV6-2/TRBV6-3 | TRBD1 | . | CASSPRDRVHEQYF | TGTGCCAGCAGCCCCCGGGACAGGGTACACGAGCAGTACTTC
TRBJ1-5 | TRBV6-5 | . | . | CASSYSWGSNNEPQHF | TGTGCCAGCAGTTACTCTTGGGGGAGCAACAATGAGCCCCAGCATTTT
TRBJ2-2 | TRBV10-2 | . | . | CAGSGRRGSGELFF | TGCGCCGGCAGTGGACGAAGAGGGAGTGGGGAGTTGTTTTTT
TRBJ2-5 | TRBV29-1 | . | once | CSCHVVAGQETQYF | TGCAGCTGCCACGTCGTCGCGGGGCAAGAGACCCAGTACTTC
TRBJ2-4 | TRBV6-5 | . | . | CAGSYSANAKNIQYF | TGTGCCGGCAGTTACTCAGCAAATGCCAAAAACATTCAGTACTTC
TRBJ2-1 | TRBV11-3 | . | . | CSISLNANEQFF | TGTTCCATCAGCCTAAATGCCAATGAGCAATTCTTC
TRBJ1-2 | TRBV28 | . | . | CSSSLMVSYGYTF | TGTAGCAGCAGTTTAATGGTCAGCTATGGCTACACCTTC
TRBJ1-6 | TRBV4-3 | . | . | CDSSQDLQGQGSYYNSPLHF | TGCGACAGCAGCCAAGATCTCCAAGGGCAGGGGTCGTACTATAATTCACCCCTACACTTT
TRBJ2-3 | TRBV10-2 | TRBD2 | . | CASSESTSGRDMQYF | TGCGCCAGCAGTGAGTCGACTAGTGGGAGGGATATGCAGTATTTT
TRBJ1-1 | TRBV3-1 | . | . | CASSRSNTEAFF | TGTGCCAGCAGCCGATCTAACACTGAAGCTTTCTTT
TRBJ1-5 | TRBV15 | . | once | CATSRDNQPLHF | TGTGCCACCAGCAGAGATAATCAGCCCCTGCATTTT
TRBJ2-2 | TRBV11-2 | . | medium-sized | CASSPRTATNTGELFF | TGTGCCAGCAGCCCCCGGACAGCTACGAACACCGGGGAGCTGTTTTTT
TRBJ2-7 | TRBV4-3 | . | . | CASSQYYSYEQYF | TGCGCCAGCAGCCAATACTATTCCTACGAGCAGTATTTC
TRBJ1-5 | TRBV6-1 | . | . | CASSEALLSDQHF | TGTGCTAGCAGTGAAGCGCTTCTAAGTGACCAGCATTTT
TRBJ1-2 | TRBV11-2 | . | few | CASTNSFNYGYIF | TGTGCCAGTACCAACAGCTTTAACTATGGTTACATCTTC
TRBJ2-7 | TRBV10-3 | TRBD2 | . | CAIRAPPGTSLTSGKQYF | TGTGCCATCAGGGCTCCCCCCGGGACTAGCCTTACGTCTGGCAAGCAGTATTTC
TRBJ2-7 | TRBV29-1 | . | many | CSPGAGTSYEQYF | TGCAGCCCCGGGGCAGGGACATCCTACGAGCAGTACTTC
TRBJ2-1 | TRBV11-1 | . | . | CASSPGGSSEQFF | TGTGCCAGCAGCCCTGGTGGCTCGAGTGAGCAGTTCTTC
TRBJ2-6 | TRBV15 | TRBD1 | few | CATSRDRSGANVLTF | TGTGCCACCAGCAGGGACAGGTCTGGGGCCAACGTCCTGACTTTC
TRBJ2-7 | TRBV6-5 | TRBD1 | . | CAISKTGWAYEQYF | TGTGCCATCAGTAAGACAGGGTGGGCCTATGAGCAGTACTTC
TRBJ2-3 | TRBV6-1 | TRBD1 | few | CASKLGTGTQYF | TGTGCCAGCAAATTGGGGACAGGCACGCAGTACTTT
TRBJ2-3 | TRBV29-1 | . | . | CNVAPSIDTQYF | TGCAACGTTGCCCCTTCCATTGATACGCAGTATTTT
TRBJ2-5 | TRBV4-3 | . | . | CASSLALMAAQYF | TGCGCCAGCAGCCTAGCCCTAATGGCGGCCCAGTACTTC